This record concerns one TCR beta chain sequence. The antigen remains unidentified. Germline V gives CDR1 LGHNA, CDR2 YSLEER. The germline V and J ends were trimmed by 0 bases and 0 bases, with 9 bases remaining between them. This CDR3 comprises 16 residues. The record originates from a study of T cell responses to AZD1222 COVID-19 vaccine. Here immunoSEQ multiplex PCR was the method, and the copy in TCRdb shows in-frame clones only, minus some. The table shows 90,000 to 110,000 clones, with approximately 90% occurring only once. Study-wide points: Clonal diversity may have been underestimated in mostly white British donors.

The input for sequencing was peripheral blood, taken on day 0 of AZD1222 vaccination. The gene calls are TRBV4-3 and TRBJ1-5; TRBD1 might be the D (6 bases). The sequence was obtained from an adult in good health. The CDR3 DNA reads TGCGCCAGCAGCCAAGATTGGGGGCTTAGCAATCAGCCCCAGCATTTT. Protein product: CASSQDWGLSNQPQHF.